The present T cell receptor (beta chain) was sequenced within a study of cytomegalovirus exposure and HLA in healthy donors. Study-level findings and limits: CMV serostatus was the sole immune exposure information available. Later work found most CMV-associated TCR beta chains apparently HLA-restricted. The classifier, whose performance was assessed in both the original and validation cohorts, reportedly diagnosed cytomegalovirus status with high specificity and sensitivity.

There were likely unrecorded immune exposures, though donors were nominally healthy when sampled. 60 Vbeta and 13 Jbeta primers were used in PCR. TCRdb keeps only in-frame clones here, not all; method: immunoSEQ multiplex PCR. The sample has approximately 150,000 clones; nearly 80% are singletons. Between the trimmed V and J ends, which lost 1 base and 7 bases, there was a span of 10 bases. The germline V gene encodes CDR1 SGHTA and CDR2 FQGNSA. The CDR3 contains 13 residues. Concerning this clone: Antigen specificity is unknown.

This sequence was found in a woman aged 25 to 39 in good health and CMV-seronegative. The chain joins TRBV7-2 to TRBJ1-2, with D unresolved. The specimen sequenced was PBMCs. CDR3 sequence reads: CASSLDLGVGYTF. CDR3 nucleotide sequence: TGTGCCAGCAGCTTAGATCTGGGCGTTGGCTACACCTTC.